The entry below describes one T cell receptor beta chain. Antigen unknown. This record belongs to a study of OX40 agonist ivuxolimab in advanced cancers. Whole-study context: A history of anti-PD-1, anti-PD-L1 or anti-CTLA-4 therapy was acceptable, and approximately 40% had some. General study findings and limits: Not determined was the antigen specificity of the expanded peripheral T cells.

Germline V lookup: CDR1 WSHSY, CDR2 SAAADI. The V and J ends lost 0 bases and 0 bases respectively, with 6 bases between them. The CDR3 sequence is 15 residues long. Using immunoSEQ multiplex PCR, the repertoire was profiled, and TCRdb retains in-frame clones only, with some absent. The table has approximately 35,000 clones, roughly 74% seen once. The chain links TRBV10-2 to TRBJ2-4; D is unresolved. The clonotype was recovered from an adult with an advanced solid tumor such as melanoma, head and neck, liver or kidney cancer. This specimen was CD4+ or CD8+ T cells sorted from blood, taken in a trial of the OX40 agonist ivuxolimab. The CDR3: CASSESSAAKNIQYF. The CDR3 coding sequence is TGCGCCAGCAGTGAGTCGTCAGCAGCCAAAAACATTCAGTACTTC.